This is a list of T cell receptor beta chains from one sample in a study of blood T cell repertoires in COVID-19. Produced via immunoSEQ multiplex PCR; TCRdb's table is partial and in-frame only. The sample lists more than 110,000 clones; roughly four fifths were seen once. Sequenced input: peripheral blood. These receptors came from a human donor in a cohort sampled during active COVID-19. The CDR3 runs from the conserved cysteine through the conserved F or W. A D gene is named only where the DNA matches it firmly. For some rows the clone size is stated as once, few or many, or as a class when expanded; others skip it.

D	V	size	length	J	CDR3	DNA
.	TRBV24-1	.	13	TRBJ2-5	CATSDPDRRTQYF	TGTGCCACCAGTGACCCCGACAGGAGGACCCAGTACTTC
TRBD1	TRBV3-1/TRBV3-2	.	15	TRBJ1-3	CASSQATGAGNTIYF	TGTGCCAGCAGCCAAGCCACAGGGGCTGGAAACACCATATATTTT
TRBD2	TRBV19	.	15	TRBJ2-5	CATNDWSGGQETQYF	TGTGCCACCAACGACTGGAGCGGGGGGCAAGAGACCCAGTACTTC
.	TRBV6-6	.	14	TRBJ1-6	CASTRSSYNSPLHF	TGTGCCAGCACCAGGTCTTCCTATAATTCACCCCTCCACTTT
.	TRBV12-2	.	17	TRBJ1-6	CASRLVRWRLDNSPLHF	TGTGCAAGTCGCTTAGTGCGGTGGCGGCTGGATAATTCACCCCTCCACTTT
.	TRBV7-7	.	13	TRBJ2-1	CASSSDTYNEQFF	TGTGCTAGCAGCTCCGACACCTACAATGAGCAGTTCTTC
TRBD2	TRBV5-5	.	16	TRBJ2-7	CASSLAWGLAGGEQYF	TGTGCCAGCAGCTTGGCCTGGGGACTAGCGGGGGGCGAGCAGTACTTC
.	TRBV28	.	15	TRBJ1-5	CASRSGLNGNQPQHF	TGTGCCAGCAGATCAGGCCTGAATGGCAATCAGCCCCAGCATTTT
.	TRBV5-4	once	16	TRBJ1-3	CASSFWAFGSGNTIYF	TGTGCCAGCAGCTTTTGGGCTTTTGGCTCTGGAAACACCATATATTTT
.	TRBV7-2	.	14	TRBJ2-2	CASSDMRVVGELFF	TGTGCCAGCAGCGATATGAGGGTCGTCGGGGAGCTGTTTTTT
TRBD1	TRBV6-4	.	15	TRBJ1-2	CASSVDRGNSYGYTF	TGTGCCAGCAGTGTAGACAGGGGGAATTCCTATGGCTACACCTTC
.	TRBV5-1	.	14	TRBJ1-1	CASSRGTEDTEAFF	TGCGCCAGCAGCCGCGGGACGGAGGACACTGAAGCTTTCTTT
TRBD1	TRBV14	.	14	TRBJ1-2	CASSQVEGAVGYTF	TGTGCCAGCAGCCAAGTAGAGGGGGCTGTCGGCTACACCTTC
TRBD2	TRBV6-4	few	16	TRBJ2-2	CASSLGPAGDTGELFF	TGTGCCAGCAGTCTAGGCCCAGCGGGGGACACCGGGGAGCTGTTTTTT
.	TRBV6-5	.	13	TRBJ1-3	CAARDFSGNTIYF	TGTGCCGCGAGGGATTTCTCTGGAAACACCATATATTTT
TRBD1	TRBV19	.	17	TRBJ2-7	CASSIFMGGQGAYEQYF	TGTGCCAGTAGTATTTTCATGGGGGGACAGGGCGCCTACGAGCAGTACTTC
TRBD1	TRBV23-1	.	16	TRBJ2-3	CASVGTLTGTIDTQYF	TGCGCCAGCGTGGGAACACTGACAGGGACAATAGATACGCAGTATTTT
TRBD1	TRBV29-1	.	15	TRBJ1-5	CSVVRAGTDNQPQHF	TGCAGCGTTGTGAGGGCTGGGACAGACAATCAGCCCCAGCATTTT
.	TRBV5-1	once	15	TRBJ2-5	CASRGFIAVQETQYF	TGCGCCAGCAGGGGATTTATAGCGGTACAAGAGACCCAGTACTTC
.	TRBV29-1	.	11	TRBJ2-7	CSVQQSYEQYF	TGCAGCGTTCAACAGTCTTACGAGCAGTACTTC
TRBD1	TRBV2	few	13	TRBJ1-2	CASRKDREGGYTF	TGTGCCAGCAGAAAGGACAGGGAAGGTGGCTACACCTTC
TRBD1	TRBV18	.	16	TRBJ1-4	CASSPPGDRSFEKLFF	TGTGCCAGCTCACCACCAGGGGACAGGTCTTTTGAAAAACTGTTTTTT
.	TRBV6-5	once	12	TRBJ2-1	CASSATRAEQFF	TGTGCCAGCAGCGCCACGCGCGCTGAGCAGTTCTTC
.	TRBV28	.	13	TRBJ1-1	CASRVLRNTEAFF	TGTGCCAGCAGGGTTCTAAGGAACACTGAAGCTTTCTTT
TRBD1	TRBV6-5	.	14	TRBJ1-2	CASRYRGSQHGYTF	TGTGCCAGCCGGTACAGGGGGAGCCAACATGGCTACACCTTC
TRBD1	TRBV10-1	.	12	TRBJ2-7	CASSSPTGGGHF	TGCGCCAGCAGTTCACCTACAGGGGGCGGACACTTC
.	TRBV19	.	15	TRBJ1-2	CASIQDHVSDYGYTF	TGTGCCAGTATACAAGATCATGTCAGCGACTATGGCTACACCTTC
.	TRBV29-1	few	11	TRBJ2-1	CSVGEKNEQFF	TGCAGCGTTGGTGAGAAAAATGAGCAGTTCTTC
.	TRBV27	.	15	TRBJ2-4	CASSPWTVAKNIQYF	TGTGCCAGCAGTCCCTGGACAGTAGCCAAAAACATTCAGTACTTC
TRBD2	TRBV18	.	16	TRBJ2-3	CASSPPAGGPVDTQYF	TGTGCCAGCTCACCACCGGCGGGGGGGCCTGTAGATACGCAGTATTTT
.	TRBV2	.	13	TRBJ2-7	CASSIDSSYEQYF	TGTGCCAGCAGCATAGACAGCTCCTACGAGCAGTACTTC
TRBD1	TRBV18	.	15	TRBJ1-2	CASSPPPTGTYGYTF	TGTGCCAGCTCACCACCGCCGACAGGGACCTATGGCTACACCTTC
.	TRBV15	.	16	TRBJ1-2	CATSSLDSAKPYGYTF	TGTGCCACCAGCAGCCTCGACAGCGCTAAACCCTATGGCTACACCTTC
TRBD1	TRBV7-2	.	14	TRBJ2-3	CASSLGDRVDTQYF	TGTGCCAGCAGCTTGGGGGACAGGGTGGATACGCAGTATTTT
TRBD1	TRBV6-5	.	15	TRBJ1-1	CASSRKQGSGTEAFF	TGTGCCAGCAGCCGTAAACAGGGGTCGGGCACTGAAGCTTTCTTT
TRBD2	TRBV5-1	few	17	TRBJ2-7	CASSMSGTSGGTYEQYF	TGCGCCAGCAGCATGTCCGGGACTAGCGGGGGGACCTACGAGCAGTACTTC
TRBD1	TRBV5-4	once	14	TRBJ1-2	CASSPDRAQDGYTF	TGTGCCAGCAGCCCAGACAGGGCCCAGGATGGCTACACCTTC
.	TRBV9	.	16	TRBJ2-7	CASSVGLAVSSYEQYF	TGTGCCAGCAGCGTAGGGCTGGCAGTCAGCTCCTACGAGCAGTACTTC
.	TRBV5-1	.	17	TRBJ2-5	CASSSQGNSGYQETQYF	TGCGCCAGCAGCTCCCAGGGGAATAGCGGGTACCAAGAGACCCAGTACTTC
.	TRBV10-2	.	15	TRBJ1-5	CASSESSGGNQPQHF	TGCGCCAGCAGTGAGTCGTCAGGCGGCAATCAGCCCCAGCATTTT